This TCR beta chain originates from a study of vaccination effects on CD4 cells after COVID-19. This CDR3 contains 16 residues. The J segment lost 3 bases and the V segment lost 7 bases, leaving 5 bases of the junction unmatched. Germline-derived CDR1 and CDR2 are WNHNN and SYGVQD (reference sequence). In this sample, this clone turned up a few times. Its matching antigen is unknown. Produced via immunoSEQ multiplex PCR; TCRdb's table is partial and in-frame only. The table shows roughly 25,000 clones, with more than 75% occurring only once. Ahead of sequencing, the ViraFEST assay grew antigen-specific CD4+ T cells using viral peptide pools. Having been cultured for roughly 11 days, the cells underwent CD4+ T cell isolation. SARS-CoV-2 infected the person between March and December 2020, as confirmed by PCR.

The TCR originated in a human donor who had a prior SARS-CoV-2 infection. The chain joins TRBV10-1 to TRBJ2-3; 15 positions match TRBD2. The sample consisted of CD4+ T cells from PBMCs cultured with HCoV-NL63 spike peptides, taken before COVID-19 vaccination. The CDR3 is CASTGLAGGPTDTQYF. The DNA for the CDR3 is TGCGCCAGCACTGGACTAGCGGGGGGGCCAACAGATACGCAGTATTTT.